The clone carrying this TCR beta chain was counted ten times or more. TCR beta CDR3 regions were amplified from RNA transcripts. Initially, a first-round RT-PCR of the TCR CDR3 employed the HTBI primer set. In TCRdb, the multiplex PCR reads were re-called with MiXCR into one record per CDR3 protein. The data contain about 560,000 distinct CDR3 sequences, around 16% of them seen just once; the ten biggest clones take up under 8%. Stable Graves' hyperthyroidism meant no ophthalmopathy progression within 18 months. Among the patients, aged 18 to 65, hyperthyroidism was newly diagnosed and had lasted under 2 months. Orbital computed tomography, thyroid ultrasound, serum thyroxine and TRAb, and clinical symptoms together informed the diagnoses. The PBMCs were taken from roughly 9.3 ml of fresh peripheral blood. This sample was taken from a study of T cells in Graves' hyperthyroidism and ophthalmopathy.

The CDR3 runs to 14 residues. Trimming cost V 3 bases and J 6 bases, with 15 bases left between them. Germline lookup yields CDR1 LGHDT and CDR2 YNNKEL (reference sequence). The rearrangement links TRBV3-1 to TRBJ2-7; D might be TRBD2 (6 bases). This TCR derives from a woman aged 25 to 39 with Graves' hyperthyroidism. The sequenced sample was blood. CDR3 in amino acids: CASSHGGTLSEQYF. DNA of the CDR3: TGTGCCAGCAGCCATGGGGGGACCCTAAGCGAGCAGTACTTC.